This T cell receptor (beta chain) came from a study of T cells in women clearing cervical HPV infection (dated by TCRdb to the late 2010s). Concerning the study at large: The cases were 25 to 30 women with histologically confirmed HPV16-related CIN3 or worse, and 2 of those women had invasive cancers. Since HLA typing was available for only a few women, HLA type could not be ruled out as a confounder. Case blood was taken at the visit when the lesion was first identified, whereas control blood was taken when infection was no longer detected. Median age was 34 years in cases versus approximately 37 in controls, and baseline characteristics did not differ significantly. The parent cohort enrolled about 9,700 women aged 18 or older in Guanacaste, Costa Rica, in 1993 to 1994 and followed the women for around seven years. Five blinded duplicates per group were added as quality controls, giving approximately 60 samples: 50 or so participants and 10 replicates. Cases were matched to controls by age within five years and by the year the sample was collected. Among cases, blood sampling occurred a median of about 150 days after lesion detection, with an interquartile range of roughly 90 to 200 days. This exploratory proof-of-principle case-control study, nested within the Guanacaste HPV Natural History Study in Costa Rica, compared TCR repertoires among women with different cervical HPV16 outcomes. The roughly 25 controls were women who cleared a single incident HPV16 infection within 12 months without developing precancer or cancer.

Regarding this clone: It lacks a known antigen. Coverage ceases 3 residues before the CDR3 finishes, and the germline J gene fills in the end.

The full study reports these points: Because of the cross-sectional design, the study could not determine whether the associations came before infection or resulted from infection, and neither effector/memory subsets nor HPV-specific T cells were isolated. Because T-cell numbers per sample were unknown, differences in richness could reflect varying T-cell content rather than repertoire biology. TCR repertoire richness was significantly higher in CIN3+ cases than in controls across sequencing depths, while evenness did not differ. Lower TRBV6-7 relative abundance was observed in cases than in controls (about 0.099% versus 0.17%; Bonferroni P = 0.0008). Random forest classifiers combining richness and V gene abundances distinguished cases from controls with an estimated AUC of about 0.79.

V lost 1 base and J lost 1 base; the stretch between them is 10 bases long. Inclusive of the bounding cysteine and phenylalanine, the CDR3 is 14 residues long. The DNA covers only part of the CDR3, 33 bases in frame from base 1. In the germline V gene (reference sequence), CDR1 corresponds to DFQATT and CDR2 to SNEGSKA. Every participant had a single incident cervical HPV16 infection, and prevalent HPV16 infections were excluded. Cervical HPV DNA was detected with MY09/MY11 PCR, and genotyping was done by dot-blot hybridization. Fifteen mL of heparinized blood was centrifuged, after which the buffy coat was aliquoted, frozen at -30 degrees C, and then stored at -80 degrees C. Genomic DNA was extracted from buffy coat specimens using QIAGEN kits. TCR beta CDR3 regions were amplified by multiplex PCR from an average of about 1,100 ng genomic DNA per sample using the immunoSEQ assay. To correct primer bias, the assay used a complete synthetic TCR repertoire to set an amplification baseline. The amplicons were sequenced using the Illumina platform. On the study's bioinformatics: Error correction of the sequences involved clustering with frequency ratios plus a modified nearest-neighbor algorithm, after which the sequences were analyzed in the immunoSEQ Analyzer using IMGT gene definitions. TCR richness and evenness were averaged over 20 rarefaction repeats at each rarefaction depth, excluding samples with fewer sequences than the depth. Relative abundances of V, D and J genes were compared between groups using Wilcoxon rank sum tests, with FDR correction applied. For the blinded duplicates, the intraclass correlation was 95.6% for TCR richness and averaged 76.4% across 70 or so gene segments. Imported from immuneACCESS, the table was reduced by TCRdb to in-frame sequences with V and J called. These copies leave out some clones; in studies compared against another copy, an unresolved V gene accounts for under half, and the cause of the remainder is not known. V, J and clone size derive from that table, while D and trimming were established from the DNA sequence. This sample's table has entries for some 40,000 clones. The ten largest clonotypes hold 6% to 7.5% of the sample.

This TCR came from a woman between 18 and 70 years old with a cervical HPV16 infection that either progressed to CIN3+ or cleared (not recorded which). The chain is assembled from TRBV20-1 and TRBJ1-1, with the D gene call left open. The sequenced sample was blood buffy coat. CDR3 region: CSARGYVQNTEAFF. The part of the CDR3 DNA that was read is TGCAGTGCTAGAGGGTACGTACAGAACACTGAA.